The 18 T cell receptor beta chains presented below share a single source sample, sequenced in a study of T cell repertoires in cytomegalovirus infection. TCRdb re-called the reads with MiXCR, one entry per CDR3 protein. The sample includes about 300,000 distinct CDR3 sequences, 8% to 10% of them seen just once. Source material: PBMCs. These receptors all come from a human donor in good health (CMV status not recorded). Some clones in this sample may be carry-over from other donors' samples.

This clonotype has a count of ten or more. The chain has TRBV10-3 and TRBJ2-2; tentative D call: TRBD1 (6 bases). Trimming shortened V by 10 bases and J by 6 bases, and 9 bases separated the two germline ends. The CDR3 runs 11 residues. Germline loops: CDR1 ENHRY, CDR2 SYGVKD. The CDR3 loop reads CASRGSGELFF. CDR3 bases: TGTGCCAGCAGGGGTTCCGGGGAGCTGTTTTTT.

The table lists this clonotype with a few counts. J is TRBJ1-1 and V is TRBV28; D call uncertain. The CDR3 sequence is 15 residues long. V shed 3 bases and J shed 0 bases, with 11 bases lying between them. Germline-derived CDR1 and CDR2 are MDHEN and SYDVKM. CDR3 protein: CASSFFSALNTEAFF. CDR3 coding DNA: TGTGCCAGCAGTTTTTTCTCAGCGCTGAACACTGAAGCTTTCTTT.

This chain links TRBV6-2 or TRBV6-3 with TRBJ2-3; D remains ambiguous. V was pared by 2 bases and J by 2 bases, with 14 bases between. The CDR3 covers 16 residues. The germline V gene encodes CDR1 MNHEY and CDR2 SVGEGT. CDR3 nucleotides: TGTGCCAGCAGTTACGAGAGTCCCATATACACAGATACGCAGTATTTT. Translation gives CASSYESPIYTDTQYF.

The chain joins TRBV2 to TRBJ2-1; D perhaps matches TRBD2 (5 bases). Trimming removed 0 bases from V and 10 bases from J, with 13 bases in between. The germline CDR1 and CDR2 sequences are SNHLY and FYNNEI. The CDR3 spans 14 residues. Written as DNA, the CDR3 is TGTGCCAGCAGTGAAGCGGGAGCCCGCGGAGAGCAGTTCTTC. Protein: CASSEAGARGEQFF.

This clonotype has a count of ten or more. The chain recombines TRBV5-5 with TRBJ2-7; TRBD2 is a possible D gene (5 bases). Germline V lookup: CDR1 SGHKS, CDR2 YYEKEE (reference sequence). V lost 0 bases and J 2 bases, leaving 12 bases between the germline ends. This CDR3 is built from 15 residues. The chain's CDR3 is CASSLGGLATYEQYF. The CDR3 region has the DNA TGTGCCAGCAGCTTGGGGGGTCTAGCAACCTACGAGCAGTACTTC. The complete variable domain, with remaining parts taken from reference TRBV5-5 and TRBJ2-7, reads DAGVTQSPTHLIKTRGQQVTLRCSPISGHKSVSWYQQVLGQGPQFIFQYYEKEERGRGNFPDRFSARQFPNYSSELNVNALLLGDSALYLCASSLGGLATYEQYFGPGTRLTVT.

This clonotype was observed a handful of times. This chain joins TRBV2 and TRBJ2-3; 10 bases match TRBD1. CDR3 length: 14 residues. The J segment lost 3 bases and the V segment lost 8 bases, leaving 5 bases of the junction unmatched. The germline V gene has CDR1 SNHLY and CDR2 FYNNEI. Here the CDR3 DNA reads TGTGCCAGCGGAGGACAGGGGGGTACAGATACGCAGTATTTT. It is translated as CASGGQGGTDTQYF.

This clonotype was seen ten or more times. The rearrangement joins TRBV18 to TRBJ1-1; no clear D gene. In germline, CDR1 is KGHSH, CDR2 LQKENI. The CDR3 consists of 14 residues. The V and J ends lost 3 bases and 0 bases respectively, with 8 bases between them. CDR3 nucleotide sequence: TGTGCCAGCTCACCTTTCGACATGAACACTGAAGCTTTCTTT. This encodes CASSPFDMNTEAFF.

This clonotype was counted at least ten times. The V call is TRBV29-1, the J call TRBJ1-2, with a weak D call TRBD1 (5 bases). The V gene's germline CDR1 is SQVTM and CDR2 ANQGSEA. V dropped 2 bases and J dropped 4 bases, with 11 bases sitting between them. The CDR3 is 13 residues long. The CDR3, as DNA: TGCAGCGTTGAATCCAGGGCAGGCTATGGCTACACCTTC. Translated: CSVESRAGYGYTF. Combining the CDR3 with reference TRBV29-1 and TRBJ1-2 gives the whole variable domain SAVISQKPSRDICQRGTSLTIQCQVDSQVTMMFWYRQQPGQSLTLIATANQGSEATYESGFVIDKFPISRPNLTFSTLTVSNMSPEDSSIYLCSVESRAGYGYTFGSGTRLTVV.

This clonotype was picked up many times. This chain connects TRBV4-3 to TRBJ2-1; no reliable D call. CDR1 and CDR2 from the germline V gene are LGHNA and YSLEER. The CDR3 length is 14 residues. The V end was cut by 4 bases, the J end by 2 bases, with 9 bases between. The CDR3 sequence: CASSPGPAYNEQFF. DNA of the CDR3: TGCGCCAGCAGCCCTGGCCCAGCCTACAATGAGCAGTTCTTC.

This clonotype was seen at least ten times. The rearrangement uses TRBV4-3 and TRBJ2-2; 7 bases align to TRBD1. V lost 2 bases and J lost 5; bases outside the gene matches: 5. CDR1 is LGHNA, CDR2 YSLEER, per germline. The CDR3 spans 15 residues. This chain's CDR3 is CASSQQTGTTGELFF. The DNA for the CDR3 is TGCGCCAGCAGCCAACAGACAGGGACGACCGGGGAGCTGTTTTTT.

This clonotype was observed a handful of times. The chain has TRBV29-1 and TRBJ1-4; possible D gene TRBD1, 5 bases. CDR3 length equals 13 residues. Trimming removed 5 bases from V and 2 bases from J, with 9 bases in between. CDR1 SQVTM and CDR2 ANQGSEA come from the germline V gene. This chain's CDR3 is CSVFGGTNEKLFF. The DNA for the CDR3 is TGCAGCGTTTTCGGGGGGACTAATGAAAAACTGTTTTTT.

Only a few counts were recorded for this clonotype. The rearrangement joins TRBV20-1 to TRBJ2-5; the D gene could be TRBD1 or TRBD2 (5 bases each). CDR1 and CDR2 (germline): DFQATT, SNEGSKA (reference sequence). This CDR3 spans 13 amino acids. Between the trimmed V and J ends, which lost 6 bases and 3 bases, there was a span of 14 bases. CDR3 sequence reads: CSAAGGGEETQYF. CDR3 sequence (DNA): TGCAGTGCCGCGGGTGGGGGTGAAGAGACCCAGTACTTC.

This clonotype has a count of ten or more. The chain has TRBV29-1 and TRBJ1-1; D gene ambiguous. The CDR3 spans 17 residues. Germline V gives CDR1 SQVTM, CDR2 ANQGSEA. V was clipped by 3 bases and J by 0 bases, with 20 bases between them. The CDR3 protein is CSVDRRGGPQVNTEAFF. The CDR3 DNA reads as TGCAGCGTTGATCGGAGAGGTGGGCCACAAGTGAACACTGAAGCTTTCTTT.

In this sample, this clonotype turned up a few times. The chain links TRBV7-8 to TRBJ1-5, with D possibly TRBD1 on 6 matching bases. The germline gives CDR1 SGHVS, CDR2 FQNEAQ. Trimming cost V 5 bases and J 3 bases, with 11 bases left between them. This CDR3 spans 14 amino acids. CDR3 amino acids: CASSPRTDNQPQHF. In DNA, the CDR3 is TGTGCCAGCAGCCCTCGGACAGACAATCAGCCCCAGCATTTT.

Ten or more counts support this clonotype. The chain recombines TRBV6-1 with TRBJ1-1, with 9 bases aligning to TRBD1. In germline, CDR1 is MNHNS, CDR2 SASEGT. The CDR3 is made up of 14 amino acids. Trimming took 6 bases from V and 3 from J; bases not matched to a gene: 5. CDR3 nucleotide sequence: TGTGCCAGCAGACCGGGACAGGGAGACACTGAAGCTTTCTTT. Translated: CASRPGQGDTEAFF.

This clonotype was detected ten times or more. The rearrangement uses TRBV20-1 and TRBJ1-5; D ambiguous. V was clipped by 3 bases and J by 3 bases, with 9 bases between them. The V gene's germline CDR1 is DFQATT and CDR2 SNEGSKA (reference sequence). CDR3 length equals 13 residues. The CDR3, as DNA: TGCAGTGCTAGTGATGGCTACAATCAGCCCCAGCATTTT. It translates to CSASDGYNQPQHF.

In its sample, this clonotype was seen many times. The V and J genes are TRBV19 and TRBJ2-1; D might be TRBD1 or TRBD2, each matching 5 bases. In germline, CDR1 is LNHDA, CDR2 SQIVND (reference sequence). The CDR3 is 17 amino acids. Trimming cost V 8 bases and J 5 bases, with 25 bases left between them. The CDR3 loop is CASLQVTGERQNNEQFF. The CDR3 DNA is TGTGCCAGTCTACAGGTCACTGGGGAGAGACAAAACAATGAGCAGTTCTTC.

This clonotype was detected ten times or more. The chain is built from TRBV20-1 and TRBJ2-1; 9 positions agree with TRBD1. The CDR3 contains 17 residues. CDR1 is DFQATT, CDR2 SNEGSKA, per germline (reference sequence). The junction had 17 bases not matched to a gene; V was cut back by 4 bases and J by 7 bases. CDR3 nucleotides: TGCAGTGCTATTGAGGTGTTCGGGACAGGGAGGAAAAATGAGCAGTTCTTC. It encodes CSAIEVFGTGRKNEQFF.